This T cell receptor (beta chain) was recovered during a study of vaccination effects on CD4 cells after COVID-19. A word on this clone: Its antigen is as yet unknown.

Assay: immunoSEQ multiplex PCR; the TCRdb copy retains only in-frame clones and omits some. The table lists approximately 31,000 clones, 72% of them singletons. The ViraFEST assay expanded antigen-specific CD4+ T cells with viral peptide pools before sequencing. Cultured cells yielded isolated CD4+ T cells after 10 days. Participants got two doses of BNT162b2 or mRNA-1273 vaccine. IL-2 medium took the place of half the medium on both days 3 and 7. Germline-derived CDR1 and CDR2 are SGDLS and YYNGEE. This CDR3 has 15 amino acids. Trimming left V 0 bases short and J 5 bases short, with 11 bases between. The V and J genes are TRBV9 and TRBJ1-4; D is ambiguous. This TCR was recovered from a human donor who received a COVID-19 vaccine. The source was CD4+ T cells from PBMCs cultured with HCoV-229E spike peptides, collected after COVID-19 vaccination. CDR3 sequence reads: CASSVGLTQNEKLFF. CDR3 nucleotides: TGTGCCAGCAGCGTAGGACTAACTCAAAATGAAAAACTGTTTTTT.